Below, 24 T cell receptor beta chains from the same sample are listed, as sequenced in a study of T cells after posttransplantation cyclophosphamide. Sampled 1 year posttransplant, controls received myeloablative marrow transplants, methotrexate and a calcineurin inhibitor. Some clones are missing from TCRdb's copy, which holds only in-frame ones; the method was immunoSEQ multiplex PCR. The sample shows about 21,000 clones, approximately 83% of them seen only once. Source: PBMCs, taken roughly a year after allogeneic stem cell transplant with calcineurin inhibitor and methotrexate. Receptors were obtained from a female patient in her thirties or forties who received an allogeneic stem cell transplant from an unrelated donor, was CMV-positive, and had acute and chronic GVHD. These T cells may partly come from the graft donor.

This clone was counted once. This chain links TRBV27 with TRBJ2-1; D not certain. The CDR3 is made up of 14 amino acids. V lost 2 bases and J lost 1, with 6 bases in between. CDR1 is MNHEY and CDR2 is SMNVEV in the germline V gene (reference sequence). The CDR3 spells CASSLIVSYNEQFF. CDR3 bases: TGTGCCAGCAGTTTAATAGTGTCCTACAATGAGCAGTTCTTC.

This clone was counted once. CDR3 DNA: TGTGCCAGCAGTTCCCCCAGCGGATCTAGCACAGATACGCAGTATTTT. This codes for CASSSPSGSSTDTQYF. The chain uses TRBV28 and TRBJ2-3; D is possibly TRBD2 (5 bases). The CDR3 consists of 16 residues. The V end was cut by 4 bases, the J end by 0 bases, with 14 bases between. Germline V CDR1 and CDR2: MDHEN, SYDVKM.

The rearrangement uses TRBV7-8 and TRBJ2-1; tentatively, D is TRBD1 (5 bases). Trimming cost V 5 bases and J 4 bases, with 6 bases left between them. This CDR3 is 12 amino acids long. Germline loops: CDR1 SGHVS, CDR2 FQNEAQ. DNA of the CDR3: TGTGCCAGCAGCGACAGATACAATGAGCAGTTCTTC. Its protein is CASSDRYNEQFF.

The gene calls are TRBV19 and TRBJ2-7; D gene unclear. Trimming removed 5 bases at V and 7 bases at J, with 12 bases between. The CDR3 extends over 12 amino acids. The V gene's germline CDR1 is LNHDA and CDR2 SQIVND (reference sequence). CDR3 sequence: CASSSPPLEQYF. The CDR3 region has the DNA TGTGCCAGTAGTTCCCCCCCCCTTGAGCAGTACTTC.

The chain couples TRBV6-5 to TRBJ1-5, with 10 bases matching TRBD1. Germline CDR1 MNHEY, CDR2 SVGAGI. This CDR3 contains 15 residues. The V and J ends lost 5 bases and 5 bases, in that order; junction bases with no gene match: 6. The CDR3 DNA reads TGTGCCAGCAGTCCCTCAGGACAGGGGGATCAGCCCCAGCATTTT. Translation: CASSPSGQGDQPQHF.

V gene TRBV27 combines with J gene TRBJ1-1, with TRBD1 as a possible D gene (5 bases). Trimming stripped 6 bases from V and 0 bases from J, with 17 bases between. Germline V gene data show CDR1 as MNHEY and CDR2 as SMNVEV (reference sequence). CDR3 length: 16 amino acids. The CDR3 region is CASRKELTEMNTEAFF. The CDR3, as DNA: TGTGCCAGCAGAAAAGAACTGACAGAAATGAACACTGAAGCTTTCTTT.

The chain links TRBV5-4 to TRBJ2-3; 10 bases align to TRBD2. The germline V gene encodes CDR1 SGHNT and CDR2 YYREEE (reference sequence). Germline trimming cut 2 bases from V and 4 bases from J; bases unmatched to any gene: 1. The CDR3 runs 14 residues. DNA for the CDR3: TGTGCCAGCAGCTTCAGCGGGAGGGCAGATACGCAGTATTTT. Residues: CASSFSGRADTQYF.

The chain has TRBV18 and TRBJ2-5, with 9 nucleotides matching TRBD1. V lost 0 bases and J lost 11; bases outside the gene matches: 10. The CDR3 is made up of 15 amino acids. Looked up from germline, CDR1 is KGHSH and CDR2 is LQKENI. The DNA of the CDR3 is TGTGCCAGCTCACCACCCTGGGACAGGGTTCGAGAGCAGTACTTC. This codes for CASSPPWDRVREQYF.

V gene TRBV6-5 combines with J gene TRBJ2-2; 7 nucleotides line up with TRBD2. The CDR3 covers 15 residues. The germline V gene encodes CDR1 MNHEY and CDR2 SVGAGI. V trimming: 2 bases; J trimming: 6 bases; junction bases outside the gene matches: 6. The CDR3: CASSYHLSGAGELFF. In DNA form, the CDR3 reads TGTGCCAGCAGTTACCACCTCAGCGGGGCCGGGGAGCTGTTTTTT.

The chain uses TRBV30 and TRBJ2-4, with D unresolved. Trimming stripped 2 bases from V and 10 bases from J, with 9 bases between. Germline CDR1 and CDR2: GTSNPN and SVGIG (reference sequence). The CDR3 spans 11 residues. The CDR3 is CAWSNEEIQYF. DNA for the CDR3: TGTGCCTGGAGTAATGAGGAGATTCAGTACTTC.

The rearrangement links TRBV7-3 to TRBJ2-1; 13 bases match TRBD2. The ends lost 6 bases at V and 5 bases at J; junction bases unmatched: 4. Looked up from germline, CDR1 is SGHTA and CDR2 is FQGTGA. The CDR3 contains 15 residues. The CDR3: CASSPGTSGNNEQFF. The CDR3 nucleotides read TGTGCCAGCAGTCCCGGGACTAGCGGGAACAATGAGCAGTTCTTC.

The chain uses TRBV30 and TRBJ2-2; D might be TRBD1 (6 bases). Per the germline V gene, CDR1 is GTSNPN and CDR2 is SVGIG (reference sequence). The CDR3 runs to 16 residues. With 3 bases removed from V and 2 bases from J, the gap between germline ends came to 16 bases. In DNA, the CDR3 is TGTGCCTGGAGACTTAGGAAGGACAGTAACACCGGGGAGCTGTTTTTT. Protein product: CAWRLRKDSNTGELFF.

V usage is TRBV7-3 and J usage is TRBJ2-7, with TRBD2 matching 8 bases. The V gene's germline CDR1 is SGHTA and CDR2 FQGTGA. The V gene end was trimmed by 2 bases and the J gene end by 4 bases; junction bases not matched to a gene: 1. The CDR3 has 13 amino acids. The CDR3 region has the DNA TGTGCCAGCAGCTTAGCGGGGGGTTACGAGCAGTACTTC. Translating it yields CASSLAGGYEQYF. Full variable domain (missing parts from reference TRBV7-3 and TRBJ2-7): GAGVSQTPSNKVTEKGKYVELRCDPISGHTALYWYRQSLGQGPEFLIYFQGTGAADDSGLPNDRFFAVRPEGSVSTLKIQRTERGDSAVYLCASSLAGGYEQYFGPGTRLTVT.

The chain links TRBV21-1 to TRBJ1-2; the D call in the table, TRBD1, was not verified against the DNA. TRBV21-1 represents a pseudogene. The length of the CDR3 is 15 residues. CDR3 amino acids: CASSKAGGQIYGYTF. Written as DNA, the CDR3 is TGTGCCAGCAGCAAAGCGGGTGGGCAGATCTATGGCTACACCTTC.

This chain uses TRBV7-9 with TRBJ2-3, with D hard to call. There are 13 residues in the CDR3. V was clipped by 2 bases and J by 5 bases, with 8 bases between them. Per germline, CDR1 SEHNR and CDR2 FQNEAQ (reference sequence). CDR3 loop: CASSLTNLDTQYF. The CDR3 nucleotides read TGTGCCAGCAGCTTAACCAACTTAGATACGCAGTATTTT.

In this sample, this clone turned up a few times. This rearrangement joins TRBV21-1 to TRBJ2-7; the DNA was not compared with TRBD2, the D call given in the table. TRBV21-1 is a pseudogene locus. The CDR3 extends over 17 amino acids. As DNA, the CDR3 is TGTGCCAGCAGCAAGCCGGGACTCCTACTCGAAGCCTACGAGCAGTACTTC. Translated, it gives CASSKPGLLLEAYEQYF.

This chain uses TRBV28 with TRBJ2-7, with 10 bases fitting TRBD1. The CDR3 loop spans 16 amino acids. Germline CDR1 and CDR2: MDHEN and SYDVKM. J lost 9 bases, V lost 6 bases, and 17 bases had no gene match. The CDR3 sequence is CASSSAGTGAWGGQYF. DNA for the CDR3: TGTGCCAGCAGCTCCGCCGGGACAGGGGCTTGGGGTGGGCAGTACTTC.

The CDR3 DNA sequence: TGTGCCAGCAGCGGGGGGGGTAGCAATGAAAAACTGTTTTTT. Translating it yields CASSGGGSNEKLFF. J is TRBJ1-4 and V is TRBV9; the D gene is possibly TRBD1 (5 bases). The V gene lost 3 bases and the J gene lost 5 bases, with 11 bases spanning the gap. The CDR3 sequence is 14 residues long. The germline V gene encodes CDR1 SGDLS and CDR2 YYNGEE.

The V and J genes are TRBV5-1 and TRBJ2-7, with 9 bases that match TRBD1. This CDR3 is built from 15 residues. With V trimmed by 3 bases and J by 4 bases, 8 bases remained unmatched. Looked up from germline, CDR1 is SGHRS and CDR2 is YFSETQ. For the CDR3, the DNA is TGCGCCAGCAGCTACTCCATGGACAGGGGTTACGAGCAGTACTTC. This translates into CASSYSMDRGYEQYF.

The chain has TRBV5-6 and TRBJ1-1; 8 bases fit TRBD1. The CDR3 has 14 amino acids. The V gene's germline CDR1 is SGHDT and CDR2 YYEEEE. V dropped 2 bases and J dropped 4; count of bases not matched to a gene: 4. The CDR3 region is CASSLGQGPTEAFF. The CDR3 nucleotides are TGTGCCAGCAGCTTAGGACAGGGACCCACTGAAGCTTTCTTT.

This chain joins TRBV5-3 and TRBJ1-3; 9 positions agree with TRBD1. TRBV5-3 falls under the ORF class, with uncertain function. V shed 5 bases, J shed 6 bases, and the junction held 21 bases outside the gene matches. The CDR3 has 19 residues. The CDR3 DNA is TGTGCCAGAAGTTATAAGCCGGGACAGGGTATTTTCGTCGAAAACACCATATATTTT. Translation: CARSYKPGQGIFVENTIYF.

The V gene is TRBV27, the J gene TRBJ2-7, with 7 bases that match TRBD2. The germline V gene has CDR1 MNHEY and CDR2 SMNVEV (reference sequence). The CDR3 covers 14 residues. The ends lost 4 bases at V and 8 bases at J; junction bases unmatched: 11. The CDR3 DNA follows: TGTGCCAGCAGTTCCCAGCGGGAACCCCTAAAGCAGTACTTC. Its translation is CASSSQREPLKQYF.

The chain couples TRBV18 to TRBJ1-4; D is uncertain. The CDR3 runs 12 residues. Germline V lookup: CDR1 KGHSH, CDR2 LQKENI. The V end lost 6 bases, the J end lost 0 bases, and 2 bases lay between the germline ends. CDR3 sequence reads: CASSSTNEKLFF. CDR3 sequence (DNA): TGTGCCAGCTCCTCAACTAATGAAAAACTGTTTTTT. Supplemented by reference TRBV18 and TRBJ1-4, the full variable domain reads NAGVMQNPRHLVRRRGQEARLRCSPMKGHSHVYWYRQLPEEGLKFMVYLQKENIIDESGMPKERFSAEFPKEGPSILRIQQVVRGDSAAYFCASSSTNEKLFFGSGTQLSVL.

The chain uses TRBV27 and TRBJ2-1, with D possibly being TRBD1 (5 bases). CDR1 is MNHEY, CDR2 SMNVEV, per germline (reference sequence). The CDR3 totals 13 residues. V dropped 2 bases and J dropped 6 bases, with 8 bases sitting between them. The CDR3 DNA is TGTGCCAGCAGTTTAGAAGGGGCCAATGAGCAGTTCTTC. Amino acid sequence: CASSLEGANEQFF.